These 5 T cell receptor beta chains were all obtained from the same sample, sequenced in a study of CD8+CD57+ T cells in acquired aplastic anemia. The template for TCR beta VDJ and CDR3 sequence profiling was genomic DNA. TCRdb analysed the reads with MiXCR anew, one entry per CDR3 protein. In the table there are around 130,000 distinct CDR3 sequences, 45% to 60% of which are singletons. Flow cytometry had shown expanded CD8+CD57+ cells in the patients chosen for sequencing. Sample: sorted CD4+, CD8+, or CD8+CD57+ T cells (not recorded which) from PBMCs. These receptor sequences come from a human donor with aplastic anemia.

This clonotype occurred a few times. The chain uses TRBV25-1 and TRBJ1-2, with unresolved D. CDR1 is MGHDK, CDR2 SYGVNS, per germline. V was pared by 4 bases and J by 4 bases, with 10 bases between. The CDR3 spans 13 residues. The CDR3 loop is CASSGRGGYGYTF. The DNA of the CDR3 is TGTGCCAGCAGTGGGCGGGGTGGCTATGGCTACACCTTC.

This clonotype was observed a handful of times. V usage is TRBV2 and J usage is TRBJ2-7; D may be TRBD1 (5 bases). CDR1 is SNHLY, CDR2 FYNNEI, per germline. CDR3 length: 12 amino acids. Trimming stripped 6 bases from V and 5 bases from J, with 11 bases between. The CDR3 DNA reads as TGTGCCAGCAGGGGGCAGGGTCACGAGCAGTACTTC. Its translation: CASRGQGHEQYF.

The V call is TRBV20-1, the J call TRBJ1-1; 9 bases line up with TRBD1. V lost 6 bases to trimming and J lost 5 bases; unmatched junction nucleotides: 7. The CDR3 is 13 residues long. CDR1 and CDR2 from the germline V gene are DFQATT and SNEGSKA (reference sequence). The DNA for the CDR3 is TGCAGTGCGAGCACAGGGGGCGCGACTGAAGCTTTCTTT. It specifies CSASTGGATEAFF.

J is TRBJ1-2 and V is TRBV20-1; D is perhaps TRBD1 (5 bases). CDR3 size: 14 residues. Germline V lookup: CDR1 DFQATT, CDR2 SNEGSKA (reference sequence). The germline V and J ends were trimmed by 7 bases and 9 bases, with 24 bases remaining between them. CDR3 nucleotides: TGCAGTGATGGGACCCCCGACACGGAGAAACGCTACACCTTC. Protein sequence: CSDGTPDTEKRYTF.

In the case of this clonotype: This could be a read error, since a much larger clone is one nucleotide away. The genes are TRBV9 and TRBJ2-3; 7 bases agree with TRBD1. The DNA end is more similar to TRBJ1-5, so the J call may be wrong. The CDR3 length is 14 residues. Germline V gene lookup returns CDR1 SGDLS and CDR2 YYNGEE. The CDR3 reads CASSDKTGTDTQHF. The CDR3 bases are TGTGCCAGCAGCGATAAGACAGGGACAGATACGCAGCATTTT.